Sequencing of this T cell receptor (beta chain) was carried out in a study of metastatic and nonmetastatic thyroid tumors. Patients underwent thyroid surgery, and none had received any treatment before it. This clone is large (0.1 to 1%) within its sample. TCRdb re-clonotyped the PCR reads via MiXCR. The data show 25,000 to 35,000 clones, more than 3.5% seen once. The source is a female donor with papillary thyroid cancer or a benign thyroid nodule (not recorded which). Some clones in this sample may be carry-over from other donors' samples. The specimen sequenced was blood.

The CDR3 bases are TGTGCCAGCAGTCCAGTAGCGGGAGCGCCCTCGGAGCAGTACTTC. Its protein product is CASSPVAGAPSEQYF. The chain has TRBV27 and TRBJ2-7, with 9 bases identical to TRBD2. V was pared by 5 bases and J by 7 bases, with 12 bases of the junction left unmatched. Germline V lookup: CDR1 MNHEY, CDR2 SMNVEV (reference sequence). CDR3 length equals 15 residues.